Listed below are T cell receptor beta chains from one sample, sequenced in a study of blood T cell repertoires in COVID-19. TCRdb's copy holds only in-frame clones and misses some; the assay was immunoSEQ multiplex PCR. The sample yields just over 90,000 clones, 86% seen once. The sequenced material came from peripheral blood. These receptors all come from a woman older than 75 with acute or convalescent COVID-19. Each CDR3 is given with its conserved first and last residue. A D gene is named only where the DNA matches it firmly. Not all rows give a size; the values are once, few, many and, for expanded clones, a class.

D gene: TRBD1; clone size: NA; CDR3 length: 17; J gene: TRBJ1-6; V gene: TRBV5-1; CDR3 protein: CASSRGDRGTVNSPLHF; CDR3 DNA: TGCGCCAGCAGTAGGGGGGACAGGGGAACCGTTAATTCACCCCTCCACTTT
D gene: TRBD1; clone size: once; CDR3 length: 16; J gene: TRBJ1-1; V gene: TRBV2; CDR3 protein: CASSRQGAIKNTEAFF; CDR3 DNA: TGTGCCAGCAGCCGACAGGGGGCAATTAAGAACACTGAAGCTTTCTTT
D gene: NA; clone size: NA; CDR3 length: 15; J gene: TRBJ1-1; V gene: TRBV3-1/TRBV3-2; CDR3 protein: CASSQGAGLNTEAFF; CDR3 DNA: TGTGCCAGCAGCCAAGGGGCGGGGCTCAACACTGAAGCTTTCTTT
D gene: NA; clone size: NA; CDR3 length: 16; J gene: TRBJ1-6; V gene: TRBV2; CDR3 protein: CASSEAGRGKASPLHF; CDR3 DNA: TGTGCCAGCAGTGAAGCGGGGCGGGGAAAAGCCTCACCCCTCCACTTT
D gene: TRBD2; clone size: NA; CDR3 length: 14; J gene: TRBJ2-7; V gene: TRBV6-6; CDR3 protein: CASSISGGVYEQYF; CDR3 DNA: TGTGCCAGCAGTATCAGCGGGGGCGTCTACGAGCAGTACTTC
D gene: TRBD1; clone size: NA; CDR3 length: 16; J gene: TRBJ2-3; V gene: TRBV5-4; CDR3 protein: CASSLRDRYFTDTQYF; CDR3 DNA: TGTGCCAGCAGCTTGCGGGACAGGTATTTCACAGATACGCAGTATTTT
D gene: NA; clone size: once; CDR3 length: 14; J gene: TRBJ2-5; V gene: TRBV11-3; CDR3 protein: CASSIPGGRETQYF; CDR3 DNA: TGTGCCAGCAGCATACCAGGAGGGAGAGAGACCCAGTACTTC
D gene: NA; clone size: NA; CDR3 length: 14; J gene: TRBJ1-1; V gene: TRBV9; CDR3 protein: CASSGLTGNTEAFF; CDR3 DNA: TGTGCCAGCAGCGGACTGACAGGGAACACTGAAGCTTTCTTT
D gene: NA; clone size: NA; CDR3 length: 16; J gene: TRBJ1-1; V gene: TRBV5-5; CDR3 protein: CASSTSQWRGGTEAFF; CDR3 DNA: TGTGCCAGCAGCACCTCCCAGTGGCGGGGAGGGACTGAAGCTTTCTTT
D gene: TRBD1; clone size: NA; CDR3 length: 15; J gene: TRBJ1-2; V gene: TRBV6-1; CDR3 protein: CASSEDRGYGYGYTF; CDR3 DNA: TGTGCCAGCAGTGAAGACAGGGGGTATGGCTATGGCTACACCTTC
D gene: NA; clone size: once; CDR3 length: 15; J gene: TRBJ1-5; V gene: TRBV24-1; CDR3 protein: CATSVGGYSNQPQHF; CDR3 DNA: TGTGCCACCAGTGTAGGAGGGTATAGCAATCAGCCCCAGCATTTT
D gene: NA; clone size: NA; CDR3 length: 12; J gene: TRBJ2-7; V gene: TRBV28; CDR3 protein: CASTKQGYEQYF; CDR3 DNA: TGTGCCAGCACCAAACAGGGCTACGAGCAGTACTTC
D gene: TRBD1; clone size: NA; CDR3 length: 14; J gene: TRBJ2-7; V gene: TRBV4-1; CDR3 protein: CASSRPGQSHEQYF; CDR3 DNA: TGCGCCAGCAGCCGCCCGGGACAGAGTCACGAGCAGTACTTC
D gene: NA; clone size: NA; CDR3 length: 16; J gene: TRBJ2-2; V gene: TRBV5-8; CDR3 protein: CASSLARQTNTGELFF; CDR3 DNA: TGTGCCAGCAGCTTGGCCAGGCAGACGAACACCGGGGAGCTGTTTTTT
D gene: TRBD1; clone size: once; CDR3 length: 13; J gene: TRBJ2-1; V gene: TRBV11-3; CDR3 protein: CASSYQGVDEQFF; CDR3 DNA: TGTGCCAGCAGCTATCAGGGGGTCGATGAGCAGTTCTTC
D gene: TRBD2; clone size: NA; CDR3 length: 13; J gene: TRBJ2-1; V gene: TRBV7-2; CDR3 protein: CASSRLAVYGQFF; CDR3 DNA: TGTGCCAGCAGCCGACTAGCGGTCTACGGGCAGTTCTTC
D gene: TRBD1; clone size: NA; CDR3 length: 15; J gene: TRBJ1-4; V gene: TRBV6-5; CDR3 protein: CASSRWDRDNEKLFF; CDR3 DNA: TGTGCCAGCAGCCGATGGGACAGGGATAATGAAAAACTGTTTTTT
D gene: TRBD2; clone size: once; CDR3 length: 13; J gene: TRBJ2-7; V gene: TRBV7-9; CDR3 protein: CASSRRGSYEQYF; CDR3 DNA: TGTGCCAGCAGTAGGCGGGGGTCCTACGAGCAGTACTTC
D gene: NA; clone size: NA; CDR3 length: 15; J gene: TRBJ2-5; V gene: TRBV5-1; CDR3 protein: CASSLTGYFQETQYF; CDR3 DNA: TGCGCCAGCAGCTTGACAGGCTATTTCCAAGAGACCCAGTACTTC
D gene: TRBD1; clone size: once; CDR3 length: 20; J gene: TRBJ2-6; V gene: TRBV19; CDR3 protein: CASSTLGTGGKSSGANVLTF; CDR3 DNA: TGTGCCAGTAGTACCCTTGGGACAGGGGGCAAAAGCTCTGGGGCCAACGTCCTGACTTTC
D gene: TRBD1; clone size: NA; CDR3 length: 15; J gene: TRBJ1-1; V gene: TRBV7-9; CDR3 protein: CASSFRDRGYTEAFF; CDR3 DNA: TGTGCCAGCAGCTTCCGGGACAGGGGTTACACTGAAGCTTTCTTT
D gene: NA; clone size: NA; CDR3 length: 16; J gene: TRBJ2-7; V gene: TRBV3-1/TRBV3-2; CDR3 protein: CASSQVPRGGTYEQYF; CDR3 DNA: TGTGCCAGCAGCCAAGTGCCTCGAGGAGGTACCTACGAGCAGTACTTC
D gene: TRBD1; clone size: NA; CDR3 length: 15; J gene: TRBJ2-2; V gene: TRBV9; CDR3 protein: CASSATGGDTGELFF; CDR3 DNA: TGTGCCAGCAGCGCGACAGGGGGAGACACCGGGGAGCTGTTTTTT
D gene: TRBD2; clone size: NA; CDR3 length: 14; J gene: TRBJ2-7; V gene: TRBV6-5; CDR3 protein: CASKRDHGAYEQYF; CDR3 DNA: TGTGCCAGCAAGCGGGACCACGGGGCTTACGAGCAGTACTTC
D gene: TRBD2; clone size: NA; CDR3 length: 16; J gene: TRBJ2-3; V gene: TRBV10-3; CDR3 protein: CAISEGLAGVTDTQYF; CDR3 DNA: TGTGCCATCAGTGAGGGACTAGCGGGGGTCACAGATACGCAGTATTTT
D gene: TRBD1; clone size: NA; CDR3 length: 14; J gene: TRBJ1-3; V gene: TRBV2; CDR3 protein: CASRPPGQGNTIYF; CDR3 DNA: TGTGCCAGCAGACCTCCGGGACAGGGAAACACCATATATTTT
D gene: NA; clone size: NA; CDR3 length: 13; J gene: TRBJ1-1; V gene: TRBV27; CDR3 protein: CASSFVQGAEAFF; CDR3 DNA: TGTGCCAGCAGTTTTGTACAGGGTGCTGAAGCTTTCTTT
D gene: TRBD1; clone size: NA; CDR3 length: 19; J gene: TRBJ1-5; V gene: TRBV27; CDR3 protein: CASSLSVSAGGPSNQPQHF; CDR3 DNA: TGTGCCAGCAGTTTATCTGTCTCGGCAGGGGGGCCAAGCAATCAGCCCCAGCATTTT
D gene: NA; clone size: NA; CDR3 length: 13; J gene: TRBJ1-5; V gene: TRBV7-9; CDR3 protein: CASSSEGNQPQHF; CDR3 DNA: TGTGCCAGCAGCTCAGAGGGCAATCAGCCCCAGCATTTT
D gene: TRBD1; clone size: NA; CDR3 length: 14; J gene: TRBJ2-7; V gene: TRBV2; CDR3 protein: CASSSRDRVGEQYF; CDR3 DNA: TGTGCCAGCAGCTCCCGGGACAGGGTCGGGGAGCAGTACTTC
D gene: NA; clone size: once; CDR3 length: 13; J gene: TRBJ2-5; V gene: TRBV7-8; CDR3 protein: CASSDSGSVAQYF; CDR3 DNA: TGTGCCAGCAGCGATTCGGGTTCGGTGGCCCAGTACTTC
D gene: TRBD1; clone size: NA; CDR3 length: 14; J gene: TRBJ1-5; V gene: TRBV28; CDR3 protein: CASSLDRGDQPQHF; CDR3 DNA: TGTGCCAGCAGTCTTGACAGGGGGGATCAGCCCCAGCATTTT
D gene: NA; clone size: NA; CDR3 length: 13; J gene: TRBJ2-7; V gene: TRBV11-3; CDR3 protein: CASSRIQGLEQYF; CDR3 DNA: TGTGCCAGCAGCCGTATACAGGGCCTCGAGCAGTACTTC
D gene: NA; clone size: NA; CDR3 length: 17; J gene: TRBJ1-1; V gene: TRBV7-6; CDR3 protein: CASSSYRELRRNTEAFF; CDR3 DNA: TGTGCCAGCAGCTCTTACAGGGAGTTGAGGAGGAACACTGAAGCTTTCTTT
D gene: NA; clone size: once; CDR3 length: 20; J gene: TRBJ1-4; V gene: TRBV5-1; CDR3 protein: CASSWFPTTLGQGTNEKLFF; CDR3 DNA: TGCGCCAGCAGCTGGTTCCCGACCACGTTGGGCCAGGGGACTAATGAAAAACTGTTTTTT
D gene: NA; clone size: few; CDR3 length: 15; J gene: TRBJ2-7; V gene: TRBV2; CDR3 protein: CASSFRQDFSYEQYF; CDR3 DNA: TGTGCCAGCAGTTTCCGACAGGATTTCTCCTACGAGCAGTACTTC
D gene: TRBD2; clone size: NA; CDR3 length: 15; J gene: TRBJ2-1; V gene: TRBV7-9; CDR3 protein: CASSPFSGGDNEQFF; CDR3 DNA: TGTGCCAGCAGCCCATTTAGCGGGGGGGACAATGAGCAGTTCTTC
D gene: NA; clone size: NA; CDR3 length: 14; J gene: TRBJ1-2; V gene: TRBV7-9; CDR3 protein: CASSLDSRNYGYTF; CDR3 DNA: TGTGCCAGCAGCTTGGACAGTAGAAACTATGGCTACACCTTC
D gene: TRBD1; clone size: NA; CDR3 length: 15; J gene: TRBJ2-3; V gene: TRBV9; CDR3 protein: CASSPGTGGTDTQYF; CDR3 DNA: TGTGCCAGCAGCCCCGGGACAGGGGGGACAGATACGCAGTATTTT
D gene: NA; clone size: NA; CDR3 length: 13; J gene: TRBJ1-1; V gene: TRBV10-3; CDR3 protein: CAISGQMNTEAFF; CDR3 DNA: TGTGCCATCAGTGGACAGATGAACACTGAAGCTTTCTTT
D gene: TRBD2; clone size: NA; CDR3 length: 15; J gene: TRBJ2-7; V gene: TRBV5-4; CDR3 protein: CASSFGLAEDYEQYF; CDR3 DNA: TGTGCCAGCAGTTTCGGACTAGCGGAAGACTACGAGCAGTACTTC
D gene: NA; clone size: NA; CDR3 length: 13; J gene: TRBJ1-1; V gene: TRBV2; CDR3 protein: CAGGGERNTEAFF; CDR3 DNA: TGTGCCGGTGGGGGGGAGAGGAACACTGAAGCTTTCTTT
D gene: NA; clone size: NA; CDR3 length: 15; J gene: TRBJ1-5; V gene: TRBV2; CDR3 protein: CASSPDRAIGQPQHF; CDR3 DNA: TGTGCCAGCAGTCCAGACAGAGCTATAGGACAGCCCCAGCATTTT
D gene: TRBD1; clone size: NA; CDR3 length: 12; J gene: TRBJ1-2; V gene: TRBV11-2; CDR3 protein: CASRPGQAAYTF; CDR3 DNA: TGTGCCAGCAGACCGGGACAGGCCGCTTACACCTTC
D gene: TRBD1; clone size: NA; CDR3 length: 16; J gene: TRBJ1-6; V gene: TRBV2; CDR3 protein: CASSAGQQLYNSPLHF; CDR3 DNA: TGTGCCAGCAGTGCGGGACAGCAGCTCTATAATTCACCCCTCCACTTT
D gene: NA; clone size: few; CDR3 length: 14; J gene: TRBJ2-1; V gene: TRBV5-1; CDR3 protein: CASSLEGGRNEQFF; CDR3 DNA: TGCGCCAGCAGCTTGGAGGGGGGGCGGAATGAGCAGTTCTTC
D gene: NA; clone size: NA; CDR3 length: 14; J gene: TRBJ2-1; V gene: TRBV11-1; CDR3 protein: CASSLVQTYNEQFF; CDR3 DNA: TGTGCCAGCAGCTTAGTTCAGACCTACAATGAGCAGTTCTTC
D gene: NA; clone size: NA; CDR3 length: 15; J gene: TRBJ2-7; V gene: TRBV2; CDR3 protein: CASSERRAGAYEQYF; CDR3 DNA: TGTGCCAGCAGTGAACGTCGGGCAGGGGCCTACGAGCAGTACTTC
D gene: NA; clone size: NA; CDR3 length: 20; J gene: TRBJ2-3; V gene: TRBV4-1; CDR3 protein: CASSQDRGYGLATITDTQYF; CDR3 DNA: TGCGCCAGCAGCCAAGATCGAGGCTACGGACTCGCCACGATCACAGATACGCAGTATTTT
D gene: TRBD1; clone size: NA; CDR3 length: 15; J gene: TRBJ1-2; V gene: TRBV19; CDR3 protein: CASSPTGGDSYGYTF; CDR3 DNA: TGTGCCAGTAGTCCTACAGGGGGAGACTCCTATGGCTACACCTTC
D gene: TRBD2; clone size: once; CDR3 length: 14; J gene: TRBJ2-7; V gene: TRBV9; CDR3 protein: CASSFSGGDTEQYF; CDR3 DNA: TGTGCCAGCAGCTTTAGCGGGGGGGATACCGAGCAGTACTTC
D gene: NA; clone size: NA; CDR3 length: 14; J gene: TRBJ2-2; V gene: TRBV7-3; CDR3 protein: CASRLAVNTGELFF; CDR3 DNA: TGTGCCAGCAGATTAGCAGTGAACACCGGGGAGCTGTTTTTT